The T cell receptor (beta chain) described here comes from a study of blood T cell repertoires in COVID-19. The wider study: From T cells, B-cell-depleted T cells, or PBMCs came the material, which was cDNA or gDNA.

Per the original data handling: By means of reference gene primer amplification, nucleated cell counts were estimated. Some clones are missing from TCRdb's copy, which holds only in-frame ones; the method was immunoSEQ multiplex PCR. For V, J and clone size, that table is used; D and trimming come from the DNA. This sample has just over 150,000 clones, with approximately 80% found just once. With 6 bases removed from V and 0 bases from J, the gap between germline ends came to 8 bases. This CDR3 is built from 13 residues. Looked up from germline, CDR1 is MNHEY and CDR2 is SVGAGI. This chain uses TRBV6-5 with TRBJ1-1; no clear D gene. The receptor was isolated from a woman aged 50 to 65 with acute or convalescent COVID-19. Sequenced material: peripheral blood. CDR3 DNA: TGTGCCAGCAGGGCTTTCATGAACACTGAAGCTTTCTTT. This encodes CASRAFMNTEAFF.